What follows are 18 T cell receptor beta chains derived from one specimen sequenced in a study of cytomegalovirus exposure and HLA in healthy donors. TCRdb's copy holds only in-frame clones and misses some; the assay was immunoSEQ multiplex PCR. Of around 60,000 clones listed, about 94% are singletons. Specimen: PBMCs. These receptors all come from a man aged 18 to 35 in good health and CMV-seropositive.

The chain combines TRBV6-6 with TRBJ1-3; 10 positions agree with TRBD1. Germline V gene data show CDR1 as MNHNY and CDR2 as SVGAGI (reference sequence). This CDR3 comprises 15 residues. V lost 5 bases, J lost 4 bases, and 5 bases stayed unmatched. The CDR3 DNA reads TGTGCCAGCAGTACCGACAGGGGGCGAGGAAACACCATATATTTT. This sequence encodes CASSTDRGRGNTIYF.

J is TRBJ2-3 and V is TRBV11-3, with a tentative D call TRBD1 (5 bases). The CDR3 runs to 15 residues. The V end was cut by 2 bases, the J end by 2 bases, with 11 bases between. CDR1 is SGHNT and CDR2 is YENEEA in the germline V gene. The CDR3 coding sequence is TGTGCCAGCAGCTTAATCAGGGAACACACAGATACGCAGTATTTT. This translates into CASSLIREHTDTQYF.

The J gene is TRBJ2-7, the V gene TRBV6-1; 12 nucleotides match TRBD1. This CDR3 spans 15 amino acids. V shed 4 bases, J shed 5 bases, and the junction held 6 bases outside the gene matches. Germline CDR1 reads MNHNS; CDR2 reads SASEGT. For the CDR3, the DNA is TGTGCCAGCAGTGGTACGGGACAGGGGGCCCACGAGCAGTACTTC. Translating gives CASSGTGQGAHEQYF.

This clone was observed a single time. V gene TRBV10-1 combines with J gene TRBJ2-2; D is unclear. Germline-derived CDR1 and CDR2 are WNHNN and SYGVQD (reference sequence). Trimming removed 0 bases from V and 1 base from J, with 3 bases in between. The CDR3 runs to 14 residues. The CDR3 is CASSESRNTGELFF. CDR3 sequence (DNA): TGCGCCAGCAGTGAGTCTCGGAACACCGGGGAGCTGTTTTTT.

This chain's CDR3 is CASSEQGMGSYEQYF. The CDR3 DNA reads as TGTGCCAGCAGTGAACAGGGGATGGGCTCCTACGAGCAGTACTTC. J is TRBJ2-7 and V is TRBV6-1; perhaps TRBD1 as D (6 bases). V lost 2 bases to trimming and J lost 0 bases, with 11 bases between them. CDR1 and CDR2 from the germline V gene are MNHNS and SASEGT. This CDR3 has 15 residues.

The chain joins TRBV10-3 to TRBJ2-3, with D perhaps TRBD2 (5 bases). The CDR3 length is 15 residues. Trimming cost V 4 bases and J 0 bases, with 11 bases left between them. Per germline, CDR1 ENHRY and CDR2 SYGVKD. In DNA, the CDR3 is TGTGCCATCAGTGGAGGGTGGGTGAGCACAGATACGCAGTATTTT. Translation: CAISGGWVSTDTQYF.

The chain combines TRBV7-2 with TRBJ2-1; TRBD1 might be the D (6 bases). Between the trimmed V and J ends, which lost 6 bases and 6 bases, there was a span of 18 bases. This CDR3 is 15 amino acids long. Germline V gene sequence: CDR1 SGHTA, CDR2 FQGNSA. The CDR3 region has the DNA TGTGCCAGCAGTATATCGACAGGATGGACCAATGAGCAGTTCTTC. Residues: CASSISTGWTNEQFF.

The V gene is TRBV5-5, the J gene TRBJ1-2; 7 nucleotides align to TRBD1. This CDR3 is built from 15 residues. The ends lost 4 bases at V and 1 base at J; junction bases unmatched: 7. The germline V gene encodes CDR1 SGHKS and CDR2 YYEKEE (reference sequence). The CDR3 bases are TGTGCCAGCAGCCCGCTCGGGACAGTTAACTATGGCTACACCTTC. Encoded protein: CASSPLGTVNYGYTF.

The rearrangement uses TRBV7-9 and TRBJ2-5, with D maybe TRBD2 (6 bases). V was clipped by 5 bases and J by 3 bases, with 25 bases between them. This CDR3 is 18 amino acids long. CDR1 and CDR2 from the germline V gene are SEHNR and FQNEAQ (reference sequence). The CDR3 nucleotides read TGTGCCAGCAGCCCTTTTATAGGAGGGACCGGTCTCGAAGAGACCCAGTACTTC. Protein: CASSPFIGGTGLEETQYF.

The chain recombines TRBV11-3 with TRBJ2-1, with unresolved D. The germline V gene encodes CDR1 SGHNT and CDR2 YENEEA. The CDR3 runs to 13 residues. Trimming left V 5 bases short and J 7 bases short, with 12 bases between. CDR3 amino acids: CASSVTPSNEQFF. The DNA of the CDR3 is TGTGCCAGCAGCGTGACACCTTCGAATGAGCAGTTCTTC.

The chain couples TRBV30 to TRBJ1-3; D remains ambiguous. Trimming removed 3 bases from V and 0 bases from J, with 12 bases in between. The CDR3 covers 15 residues. From germline, CDR1 is GTSNPN and CDR2 SVGIG (reference sequence). The CDR3 bases are TGTGCCTGGAGCCATGTGACAAACTCTGGAAACACCATATATTTT. It encodes CAWSHVTNSGNTIYF.

This chain joins TRBV28 and TRBJ1-2, with TRBD1 matching 7 bases. The CDR3 length is 14 residues. The junction had 7 bases not matched to a gene; V was cut back by 4 bases and J by 5 bases. Germline V gives CDR1 MDHEN, CDR2 SYDVKM. CDR3 protein: CASSWDSQGYGYTF. As DNA, the CDR3 is TGTGCCAGCAGTTGGGACAGCCAAGGATATGGCTACACCTTC.

The chain uses TRBV18 and TRBJ1-3; D is unresolved. V was clipped by 6 bases and J by 0 bases, with 9 bases between them. This CDR3 spans 14 amino acids. The germline V gene has CDR1 KGHSH and CDR2 LQKENI. The CDR3 protein is CASSSGPSGNTIYF. The CDR3 region has the DNA TGTGCCAGCTCCAGCGGTCCCTCTGGAAACACCATATATTTT.

The J gene is TRBJ1-5, the V gene TRBV19; D perhaps matches TRBD1 (6 bases). Germline V gene lookup returns CDR1 LNHDA and CDR2 SQIVND (reference sequence). The CDR3 length is 16 residues. Trimming stripped 9 bases from V and 3 bases from J, with 21 bases between. The CDR3 here is CARPPRGRDNNQPQHF. Here the CDR3 DNA reads TGTGCCAGACCTCCGAGGGGCCGGGACAACAATCAGCCCCAGCATTTT. The entire variable domain, with the rest obtained from reference TRBV19 and TRBJ1-5, is as follows: DGGITQSPKYLFRKEGQNVTLSCEQNLNHDAMYWYRQDPGQGLRLIYYSQIVNDFQKGDIAEGYSVSREKKESFPLTVTSAQKNPTAFYLCARPPRGRDNNQPQHFGDGTRLSIL.

The rearrangement links TRBV4-1 to TRBJ2-5; no reliable D call. CDR1 and CDR2 (germline): MGHRA, YSYEKL. With 0 bases removed from V and 1 base from J, the gap between germline ends came to 9 bases. The CDR3 length is 15 residues. CDR3 amino acids: CASSQDPSGQETQYF. The CDR3 coding sequence is TGCGCCAGCAGCCAAGATCCGTCCGGCCAAGAGACCCAGTACTTC.

The genes are TRBV4-3 and TRBJ2-1; TRBD2 agrees at 14 bases. The V and J ends lost 8 bases and 7 bases, in that order; junction bases with no gene match: 7. Germline V gene sequence: CDR1 LGHNA, CDR2 YSLEER. The CDR3 is 15 residues long. DNA of the CDR3: TGCGCCAGCGGACGGACTAGCGGGGGGCAGAATGAGCAGTTCTTC. This sequence encodes CASGRTSGGQNEQFF.

The chain uses TRBV28 and TRBJ2-7; 14 bases are a match to TRBD2. V lost 6 bases to trimming and J lost 7 bases; unmatched junction nucleotides: 8. The length of the CDR3 is 15 residues. Germline V gene lookup returns CDR1 MDHEN and CDR2 SYDVKM. In DNA form, the CDR3 reads TGTGCCAGCAGCCCTGGACTAGCGGGAGGTCGGGAGCAGTACTTC. The encoded protein is CASSPGLAGGREQYF.

The chain combines TRBV10-1 with TRBJ1-1; 7 bases are a match to TRBD1. The CDR3 has 13 amino acids. The trim removed 6 bases at V and 3 bases at J, leaving 4 bases unmatched. Germline V gene data show CDR1 as WNHNN and CDR2 as SYGVQD (reference sequence). CDR3 DNA: TGCGCCAGCAGAAGGGGGCCGGACACTGAAGCTTTCTTT. Its protein product is CASRRGPDTEAFF.